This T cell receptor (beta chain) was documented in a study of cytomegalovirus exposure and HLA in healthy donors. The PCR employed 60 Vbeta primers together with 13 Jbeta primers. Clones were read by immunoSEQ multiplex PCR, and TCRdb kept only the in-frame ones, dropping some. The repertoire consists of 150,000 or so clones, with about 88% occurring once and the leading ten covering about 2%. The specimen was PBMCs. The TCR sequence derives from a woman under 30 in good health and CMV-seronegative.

As DNA, the CDR3 is TGTGCCAGCAGTCCATATGGACTAGCGAGTCACTACGAGCAGTACTTC. Amino acid sequence: CASSPYGLASHYEQYF. This chain uses TRBV7-2 with TRBJ2-7; TRBD2 matches 9 bases. This CDR3 contains 16 residues. Germline V gene data show CDR1 as SGHTA and CDR2 as FQGNSA. The V gene end was trimmed by 6 bases and the J gene end by 3 bases; junction bases not matched to a gene: 12. Variable domain in full (rest from reference TRBV7-2 and TRBJ2-7): GAGVSQSPSNKVTEKGKDVELRCDPISGHTALYWYRQSLGQGLEFLIYFQGNSAPDKSGLPSDRFSAERTGGSVSTLTIQRTQQEDSAVYLCASSPYGLASHYEQYFGPGTRLTVT.